What follows are 18 T cell receptor beta chains derived from one specimen sequenced in a study of T cell changes during pregnancy in multiple sclerosis. Clones were sequenced by immunoSEQ multiplex PCR, and TCRdb holds only the in-frame ones, with some missing. The profile shows around 84,000 clones, around 94% of them singletons. Sequenced material: peripheral blood, taken in the second trimester of pregnancy. The origin of the receptors is a female donor in good health, enrolled as a control in a pregnancy study.

A remark on this clone: This CDR3 fails to terminate in the conserved phenylalanine or tryptophan, so it likely reflects a read error. The chain couples TRBV4-1 to TRBJ2-7; D is unresolved. CDR3 length: 15 amino acids. The V end lost 1 base, the J end lost 0 bases, and 10 bases lay between the germline ends. The germline V gene has CDR1 MGHRA and CDR2 YSYEKL. The CDR3 protein is CASSQGEFSSYEQYL. The CDR3 region has the DNA TGCGCCAGCAGCCAAGGCGAATTTAGCTCCTACGAGCAGTACCTC.

The rearrangement joins TRBV28 to TRBJ1-2; D is possibly TRBD1 (6 bases). CDR1 and CDR2 from the germline V gene are MDHEN and SYDVKM. The length of the CDR3 is 13 residues. V dropped 5 bases and J dropped 6 bases, with 13 bases sitting between them. The CDR3 DNA is TGTGCCAGCAGTCAGGGGAGGGTGAATGGCTACACCTTC. Translating gives CASSQGRVNGYTF.

The gene calls are TRBV27 and TRBJ1-6, with D perhaps matching TRBD1 (5 bases). Germline loops: CDR1 MNHEY, CDR2 SMNVEV (reference sequence). The CDR3 totals 13 residues. V was clipped by 6 bases and J by 8 bases, with 11 bases between them. DNA of the CDR3: TGTGCCAGCAGCTCCAGGGATTATTCACCCCTCCACTTT. Its protein product is CASSSRDYSPLHF.

This clone was seen a single time. This chain uses TRBV7-9 with TRBJ2-1; 14 bases are shared with TRBD2. Germline V gene lookup returns CDR1 SEHNR and CDR2 FQNEAQ (reference sequence). CDR3 length: 16 amino acids. V was clipped by 3 bases and J by 2 bases; unmatched bases: 0. The CDR3 region has the DNA TGTGCCAGCAGCTTGGGACTAGCGGGAGCCTACAATGAGCAGTTCTTC. Translation: CASSLGLAGAYNEQFF.

The sample holds one count of this clone. The V call is TRBV6-6, the J call TRBJ2-7, with 10 bases fitting TRBD1. The CDR3 has 14 amino acids. J was trimmed by 5 bases and V by 7 bases; bases with no gene match: 8. Germline values: CDR1 MNHNY, CDR2 SVGAGI (reference sequence). The CDR3 bases are TGTGCCAGCAATGACGGGACAGGGGTCGACGAGCAGTACTTC. The encoded protein is CASNDGTGVDEQYF.

This chain uses TRBV5-1 with TRBJ2-5; perhaps TRBD1 as D (6 bases). CDR1 and CDR2 (germline): SGHRS, YFSETQ. With 6 bases removed from V and 1 base from J, the gap between germline ends came to 13 bases. The CDR3 length is 14 residues. The CDR3 region has the DNA TGCGCCAGCACCATGGACAGTCCCCAAGAGACCCAGTACTTC. This translates into CASTMDSPQETQYF.

This sequence joins TRBV7-8 and TRBJ2-2; D possibly corresponds to TRBD1 (5 bases). CDR3 size: 14 residues. From germline, CDR1 is SGHVS and CDR2 FQNEAQ. V lost 1 base to trimming and J lost 5 bases, with 8 bases between them. For the CDR3, the DNA is TGTGCCAGCAGCTTAGTGACAGATACCGGGGAGCTGTTTTTT. This encodes CASSLVTDTGELFF.

This clone was found a few times. This rearrangement joins TRBV2 to TRBJ2-7; 7 positions agree with TRBD1. Germline CDR1 SNHLY, CDR2 FYNNEI. V lost 8 bases to trimming and J lost 0 bases; unmatched junction nucleotides: 10. The CDR3 covers 15 residues. The CDR3 DNA follows: TGTGCCAGCGCCACAGGGGCCCTCAGCTCCTACGAGCAGTACTTC. Amino acids: CASATGALSSYEQYF.

V is TRBV7-2 and J is TRBJ1-5; 9 bases are shared with TRBD1. Germline V gene data show CDR1 as SGHTA and CDR2 as FQGNSA. The CDR3 has 15 residues. Germline trimming cut 1 base from V and 6 bases from J; bases unmatched to any gene: 4. This CDR3 is CASSLGDRDGQPQHF. Here the CDR3 DNA reads TGTGCCAGCAGCTTAGGGGACAGGGATGGTCAGCCCCAGCATTTT. Full variable domain (outside the CDR3, taken from reference TRBV7-2 and TRBJ1-5): GAGVSQSPSNKVTEKGKDVELRCDPISGHTALYWYRQSLGQGLEFLIYFQGNSAPDKSGLPSDRFSAERTGGSVSTLTIQRTQQEDSAVYLCASSLGDRDGQPQHFGDGTRLSIL.

The V gene is TRBV29-1, the J gene TRBJ1-2, with TRBD1 identical over 8 bases. CDR3 length: 19 amino acids. Germline loops: CDR1 SQVTM, CDR2 ANQGSEA. J gave up 0 bases and V 3 bases, and 18 bases lay outside the gene matches. The chain's CDR3 is CSVDTLTWTGTDSNYGYTF. Here the CDR3 DNA reads TGCAGCGTTGATACCCTGACCTGGACAGGGACGGACTCTAACTATGGCTACACCTTC.

This chain links TRBV15 with TRBJ2-7, with D possibly being TRBD2 (6 bases). The CDR3 has 14 amino acids. V gave up 8 bases and J gave up 2 bases, with 16 bases separating them. Germline lookup yields CDR1 LNHNV and CDR2 YYDKDF (reference sequence). Here the CDR3 DNA reads TGTGCCACCCGGGAGTACCTTTCTACCTACGAGCAGTACTTC. It translates to CATREYLSTYEQYF.

The chain links TRBV7-8 to TRBJ1-1, with D perhaps TRBD1 (6 bases). From germline, CDR1 is SGHVS and CDR2 FQNEAQ. The CDR3 consists of 16 residues. V was pared by 4 bases and J by 3 bases, with 18 bases between. The CDR3 spells CASSSYFRGRDTEAFF. CDR3 coding DNA: TGTGCCAGCAGCTCCTACTTCAGGGGACGGGACACTGAAGCTTTCTTT.

This chain connects TRBV2 to TRBJ2-7; 9 bases line up with TRBD2. Trimming at V came to 3 bases and at J to 4 bases, leaving 10 bases not matched to a gene. Germline V gives CDR1 SNHLY, CDR2 FYNNEI. The CDR3 extends over 16 amino acids. As DNA, the CDR3 is TGTGCCAGCAGTGATCAAAGTTGGCTAGCGGGATACGAGCAGTACTTC. Translation gives CASSDQSWLAGYEQYF.

The chain recombines TRBV30 with TRBJ2-7, with 9 bases aligning to TRBD1. The length of the CDR3 is 13 residues. Germline V gene sequence: CDR1 GTSNPN, CDR2 SVGIG (reference sequence). The ends lost 0 bases at V and 6 bases at J; junction bases unmatched: 3. This CDR3 reads CAWSVDRGSEQYF. Written as DNA, the CDR3 is TGTGCCTGGAGTGTGGACAGGGGTTCCGAGCAGTACTTC.

In DNA, the CDR3 is TGTGCCAGTAGTGTGAGGCGGAGGAGGGCCAATGAGCAGTTCTTC. This sequence encodes CASSVRRRRANEQFF. The chain is built from TRBV19 and TRBJ2-1; tentatively, D is TRBD2 (6 bases). The V gene lost 5 bases and the J gene lost 6 bases, with 17 bases spanning the gap. CDR3 length: 15 residues. Germline V gene lookup returns CDR1 LNHDA and CDR2 SQIVND (reference sequence).

The chain links TRBV4-1 to TRBJ2-7; D ambiguous. Germline CDR1 MGHRA, CDR2 YSYEKL. There are 14 residues in the CDR3. The V end lost 0 bases, the J end lost 6 bases, and 12 bases lay between the germline ends. The CDR3 loop is CASSQEGSNGEQYF. CDR3 DNA: TGCGCCAGCAGCCAAGAGGGCAGCAACGGCGAGCAGTACTTC.

J is TRBJ2-3 and V is TRBV29-1, with D possibly TRBD2 on 6 matching bases. Trimming removed 4 bases from V and 4 bases from J, with 12 bases in between. This CDR3 comprises 13 residues. Germline V lookup: CDR1 SQVTM, CDR2 ANQGSEA. The CDR3 coding sequence is TGCAGCGTTGTTCGGGAGAGCGCAGATACGCAGTATTTT. Encoded protein: CSVVRESADTQYF.

The rearrangement links TRBV28 to TRBJ2-7, with 7 bases aligning to TRBD2. The V segment lost 2 bases and the J segment 2 bases; nucleotides outside the gene matches: 3. The CDR3 has 14 residues. Germline assignment: CDR1 MDHEN and CDR2 SYDVKM. CDR3 residues: CASSLRLATYEQYF. The DNA for the CDR3 is TGTGCCAGCAGTTTACGACTAGCAACCTACGAGCAGTACTTC.